This T cell receptor (beta chain) is from a study of siplizumab effects on memory and regulatory T cells. Notes on the study in general: Most alloreactive clones went unmapped to unstimulated subsets; only a minor fraction mapped. In roughly 80-96% of proliferating CD4+ or CD8+ clones, a naive or memory phenotype could not be assigned.

This CDR3 is built from 16 residues. Trimming removed 3 bases from V and 10 bases from J; junction bases left unmatched: 14. Germline loops: CDR1 SGHRS, CDR2 YFSETQ. TCR templates numbering roughly 94,000 were assayed per sample. Assay: immunoSEQ multiplex PCR; the TCRdb copy retains only in-frame clones and omits some. The data contain about 52,000 clones, about 97% of them seen just once; the ten biggest clones take up approximately 0.6%. This clone was seen a single time. No antigen is known for it. This chain links TRBV5-1 with TRBJ2-3, with 10 positions matching TRBD2. The sequence derives from a human donor in good health. The sequencing input was naive CD4+ T cells sorted from blood. The CDR3 DNA reads as TGCGCCAGCAGCTCGATCCTAGCGGGAGCCGCAGAAGCGCAGTATTTT. As protein: CASSSILAGAAEAQYF.